The present T cell receptor beta chain was sequenced within a study of regulatory T cells in long-lasting Graves disease. About the study: Less than 3 months of antithyroid drugs had been taken by newly diagnosed Graves' patients.

Study observations and caveats: Less diverse TCR repertoires were seen in persistent Graves' patients than in newly diagnosed ones.

The ends were cut back, 3 bases at V and 2 bases at J, with 8 bases in the middle. CDR1 and CDR2 (germline): ENHRY, SYGVKD. There are 14 residues in the CDR3. Worth noting for this clonotype: Its specificity is unknown.

Indicated time point: newly diagnosed GD, antithyroid drugs for less than 3 months. Researchers made the TCR library from RNA that was extracted from PBMCs. Enrollment of patients was through an endocrinology department in Xi'an, China. Building the TCR beta libraries relied on iRepertoire HTBI primers, and CDR3 regions underwent Arm-PCR. In TCRdb, the multiplex PCR reads were re-called with MiXCR into one record per CDR3 protein. In the table there are roughly 430,000 distinct CDR3 sequences, around 15% of which are singletons. The data also belong to a second study, concerning T cells in Graves' hyperthyroidism and ophthalmopathy.

J is TRBJ2-1 and V is TRBV10-3; D remains unclear. This clonotype was sampled from a woman in her 30s with Graves disease. Source: peripheral blood mononuclear cells (PBMCs), taken at new diagnosis, from a patient treated with antithyroid drugs. The chain's CDR3 is CAISENHPYNEQFF. The DNA of the CDR3 is TGTGCCATCAGTGAAAACCACCCCTACAATGAGCAGTTCTTC.